The rows below give T cell receptor beta chains drawn from one sample of a study of cytomegalovirus exposure and HLA in healthy donors. This table comes from immunoSEQ multiplex PCR, and its TCRdb copy is limited to in-frame clones, with some not included. The sample carries approximately 200,000 clones, 84% recorded once. The sample consisted of PBMCs. The receptors shown here come from a boy under 18 in good health and CMV-seronegative. Each CDR3 is given with its conserved first and last residue.

>TRBV25-1|TRBJ2-7
CASRGFRNEQYF
>TRBV11-3|TRBJ2-7
CASSMGTGSEQYF
>TRBV2|TRBJ1-5
CACKTGWDQPQHF
>TRBV7-6|TRBJ2-2
CASSLIPGDRELFF
>TRBV2|TRBJ2-5
CASSGPSVYQETQYF
>TRBV28|TRBJ1-1
CASIQGNTEAFF
>TRBV18|TRBJ2-2
CASSPIRAKTGELFF
>TRBV11-2|TRBJ2-7
CASTPGQSSYEQYF
>TRBV13|TRBJ2-7
CASSLVATGPNYEQYF
>TRBV6-6|TRBJ2-7
CASKTIGDLYEQYF
>TRBV9|TRBJ2-1
CASSPDRGRVNEQFF
>TRBV28|TRBJ2-7
CASSPARGGPYEQYF
>TRBV2|TRBJ1-2
CASSEPGHDYGYTF
>TRBV5-8|TRBJ2-4
CASSFRGHIQYF
>TRBV27|TRBJ2-3
CASSSGLAGYSDTQYF
>TRBV5-4|TRBJ2-2
CASSLTGVGELFF
>TRBV7-9|TRBJ2-7
CSSSLGGSLGEQYF
>TRBV12-2|TRBJ1-5
CASRLSGQCVPSNQPQHF
>TRBV9|TRBJ2-2
CASSVQGGGELFF
>TRBV13|TRBJ1-2
CASSFSGGDYGYTF
>TRBV4-1|TRBJ1-2
CASSQAGTGADFYGYTF
>TRBV2|TRBJ2-2
CASTEGVAANTGELFF
>TRBV27|TRBJ2-7
CASSLGGGPLLEQYF
>TRBV5-1|TRBJ2-3
CASSFTGADTQYF
>TRBV30|TRBJ1-2
CAWGRQGTYGYTF
>TRBV9|TRBJ1-3
CASSTPIGGSSGNTIYF
>TRBV27|TRBJ2-7
CASSSGWEQYF
>TRBV10-3|TRBJ1-5
CAISERQKGSNQPQHF
>TRBV5-1|TRBJ2-1
CASSLGLVFNNEQFF
>TRBV18|TRBJ1-2
CASSPKTGGNYGYTF
>TRBV5-1|TRBJ1-1
CASSAGPGGTEAFF
>TRBV27|TRBJ2-5
CASSLVGTLITPWETQYF
>TRBV11-2|TRBJ2-3
CASSLRRGGGDTQYF
>TRBV10-3|TRBJ2-7
CAIASGAYEQYF
>TRBV5-6|TRBJ2-4
CASSLVGVTAKNIQYF
>TRBV10-3|TRBJ1-5
CAISEQTGRNQPQHF
>TRBV7-6|TRBJ2-7
CASSVDGAYEQYF
>TRBV6-1|TRBJ1-4
CASSLGPRGNEKLFF
>TRBV29-1|TRBJ2-1
CSVELRGGSGEQFF
>TRBV11-2|TRBJ2-1
CASSSEGRGHNEQFF
>TRBV7-2|TRBJ1-3
CASTMDSPGNTIYF
>TRBV6-6|TRBJ2-7
CASSYPAGGLYEQYF
>TRBV30|TRBJ1-4
CAWSLQGDEKLFF
>TRBV28|TRBJ2-7
CASSPSGLAAYEQYF
>TRBV5-1|TRBJ1-2
CASSSVGSRVGGYTF
>TRBV10-3|TRBJ1-1
CAITRGGNTEAFF
>TRBV5-1|TRBJ2-5
CASSLSGWETQYF
>TRBV6-5|TRBJ2-7
CASSRTSGSSYEQYF
>TRBV6-5|TRBJ1-1
CASSHRGQGTEAFF
>TRBV5-1|TRBJ2-7
CASSLTQTYYEQYF
>TRBV10-3|TRBJ1-3
CAIGTVSSGNTIYF
>TRBV6-5|TRBJ1-5
CASSQLRGVPQHF
>TRBV4-1|TRBJ1-2
CASSDRDSDGYTF
>TRBV7-9|TRBJ1-6
CASSAPGRGGSPLHF
>TRBV7-3|TRBJ2-7
CASSLYPGYEQYF